This entry lists 19 T cell receptor beta chains sequenced from one sample in a study of blood T cell repertoires in COVID-19. Assay: immunoSEQ multiplex PCR; the TCRdb copy retains only in-frame clones and omits some. The sample has 200,000 to 250,000 clones, around 84% seen once. The specimen sequenced was peripheral blood. Every receptor here comes from a man aged 50 or older with acute or convalescent COVID-19.

This chain joins TRBV18 and TRBJ2-4; perhaps TRBD1 as D (8 bases). V was clipped by 8 bases and J by 7 bases, with 15 bases between them. There are 13 residues in the CDR3. The germline CDR1 and CDR2 sequences are KGHSH and LQKENI. The CDR3 is CASTGQGGNIQYF. CDR3 in DNA: TGTGCCAGCACCGGACAGGGAGGGAACATTCAGTACTTC.

The CDR3 protein is CASSERGLAGGWEDTQYF. In DNA, the CDR3 is TGTGCCAGCAGTGAAAGGGGACTAGCGGGGGGTTGGGAAGATACGCAGTATTTT. The gene calls are TRBV6-1 and TRBJ2-3; TRBD2 matches 15 bases. This CDR3 spans 18 amino acids. From germline, CDR1 is MNHNS and CDR2 SASEGT. The trim removed 2 bases at V and 5 bases at J, leaving 8 bases unmatched.

The chain couples TRBV7-9 to TRBJ1-2; possible D gene TRBD1, 6 bases. Germline V gene lookup returns CDR1 SEHNR and CDR2 FQNEAQ (reference sequence). CDR3 length: 13 amino acids. V was shortened by 5 bases and J by 8 bases, with 15 bases between the two germline ends. CDR3 protein: CASSQQGPAGYTF. CDR3 coding DNA: TGTGCCAGCAGCCAACAGGGACCCGCCGGCTACACCTTC.

The chain combines TRBV9 with TRBJ1-3; no firm D call. The V end was cut by 0 bases, the J end by 0 bases, with 7 bases between. The CDR3 is 15 residues long. From germline, CDR1 is SGDLS and CDR2 YYNGEE. In DNA form, the CDR3 reads TGTGCCAGCAGCGTAGGAGTGGTCTCTGGAAACACCATATATTTT. Translating gives CASSVGVVSGNTIYF. Filled out from reference TRBV9 and TRBJ1-3, the complete variable domain reads DSGVTQTPKHLITATGQRVTLRCSPRSGDLSVYWYQQSLDQGLQFLIQYYNGEERAKGNILERFSAQQFPDLHSELNLSSLELGDSALYFCASSVGVVSGNTIYFGEGSWLTVV.

This clone was seen a single time. CDR3 coding DNA: TGTGCCAGCAGCCCTTCCGGGACAGGGGGCCCCAACACTGAAGCTTTCTTT. It encodes CASSPSGTGGPNTEAFF. This sequence joins TRBV13 and TRBJ1-1; 12 bases align to TRBD1. The CDR3 covers 17 residues. V was clipped by 5 bases and J by 2 bases; unmatched bases: 9. CDR1 is PRHDT, CDR2 FYEKMQ, per germline (reference sequence). The full variable domain, with the rest looked up from reference TRBV13 and TRBJ1-1, is AAGVIQSPRHLIKEKRETATLKCYPIPRHDTVYWYQQGPGQDPQFLISFYEKMQSDKGSIPDRFSAQQFSDYHSELNMSSLELGDSALYFCASSPSGTGGPNTEAFFGQGTRLTVV.

The chain combines TRBV3-1 (or the pseudogene TRBV3-2) with TRBJ2-3, with 14 bases identical to TRBD2. This CDR3 has 16 residues. After removal of 1 base from V and 11 bases from J, the junction contained 8 bases not matched to a gene. Germline V gene data show CDR1 as LGHDT and CDR2 as YNNKEL (reference sequence). The CDR3 is CASSQGLAGGRGLQYF. The CDR3 region has the DNA TGTGCCAGCAGCCAAGGACTAGCGGGGGGGCGAGGGTTGCAGTATTTT.

This chain connects TRBV7-6 to TRBJ1-1; D is unclear. The V and J ends lost 3 bases and 1 base respectively, with 9 bases between them. The germline V gene encodes CDR1 SGHVS and CDR2 FNYEAQ. The CDR3 spans 14 residues. The CDR3 DNA reads TGTGCCAGCAGCTTTGGGCAGAAGAACACTGAAGCTTTCTTT. Translated, it gives CASSFGQKNTEAFF.

The V gene is TRBV5-5, the J gene TRBJ2-7, with a weak D call TRBD1 (5 bases). V lost 5 bases to trimming and J lost 10 bases, with 19 bases between them. Germline values: CDR1 SGHKS, CDR2 YYEKEE (reference sequence). This CDR3 has 13 residues. The CDR3 is CASRKGMLVEQYF. DNA for the CDR3: TGTGCCAGCAGAAAGGGGATGCTCGTCGAACAGTACTTC.

This clone came up once. The gene calls are TRBV4-2 and TRBJ2-3; the D gene is possibly TRBD2 (6 bases). Germline CDR1 LGHNA, CDR2 YNFKEQ. The V end lost 6 bases, the J end lost 6 bases, and 13 bases lay between the germline ends. This CDR3 contains 13 residues. In DNA form, the CDR3 reads TGTGCCAGCAGGACTAGTCTCCAGGATACGCAGTATTTT. This gives the protein CASRTSLQDTQYF.

The CDR3 coding sequence is TGTGCCAGCTCCCCGAGGGGGGGCCTGTCAGGCTACACCTTC. This encodes CASSPRGGLSGYTF. J is TRBJ1-2 and V is TRBV18, with a weak D call TRBD1 (6 bases). V lost 6 bases and J 8 bases, leaving 19 bases between the germline ends. The CDR3 has 14 residues. Germline V gene sequence: CDR1 KGHSH, CDR2 LQKENI.

V is TRBV7-8 and J is TRBJ1-5; no definite D call. In germline, CDR1 is SGHVS, CDR2 FQNEAQ. The CDR3 runs 13 residues. Deletions cut 5 bases from V and 2 bases from J, with 7 bases between. CDR3 amino acids: CASSPDGNQPQHF. The CDR3, as DNA: TGTGCCAGCAGCCCAGATGGCAATCAGCCCCAGCATTTT.

The rearrangement links TRBV3-1 (or the pseudogene TRBV3-2) to TRBJ1-2; 8 nucleotides match TRBD1. The trim removed 0 bases at V and 6 bases at J, leaving 9 bases unmatched. Germline V gives CDR1 LGHDT, CDR2 YNNKEL (reference sequence). This CDR3 spans 16 amino acids. Here the CDR3 reads CASSQDSGQGLNGYTF. In DNA, the CDR3 is TGTGCCAGCAGCCAAGATTCTGGACAGGGATTGAATGGCTACACCTTC.

The genes are TRBV3-1 (or the pseudogene TRBV3-2) and TRBJ1-1; no clear D gene. The germline CDR1 and CDR2 sequences are LGHDT and YNNKEL (reference sequence). V lost 0 bases and J 1 base, leaving 9 bases between the germline ends. This CDR3 is 15 amino acids long. CDR3 coding DNA: TGTGCCAGCAGCCAAGATCTTAGACAGAACACTGAAGCTTTCTTT. Amino acid sequence: CASSQDLRQNTEAFF.

The gene calls are TRBV28 and TRBJ1-4; TRBD1 aligns across 12 bases. The CDR3 is 16 residues long. Germline V gene data show CDR1 as MDHEN and CDR2 as SYDVKM. Trimming cost V 3 bases and J 8 bases; bases outside gene matches: 7. CDR3 nucleotides: TGTGCCAGCAGTTTGGGGACAGGGGGCTCCCTCGAAAAACTGTTTTTT. Amino acids: CASSLGTGGSLEKLFF.

The V and J genes are TRBV19 and TRBJ1-2; 9 bases are shared with TRBD1. V gave up 7 bases and J gave up 2 bases; unmatched junction bases: 8. Germline assignment: CDR1 LNHDA and CDR2 SQIVND (reference sequence). This CDR3 contains 15 residues. The CDR3 here is CASTPAGTGNYGYTF. Written as DNA, the CDR3 is TGTGCCAGTACCCCCGCCGGGACAGGGAACTATGGCTACACCTTC.

This sequence joins TRBV5-5 and TRBJ2-7, with a tentative D call TRBD1 (6 bases). Trimming took off 0 bases at V and 2 bases at J, with 18 bases between the two ends. Germline CDR1 is SGHKS and CDR2 is YYEKEE (reference sequence). The CDR3 runs to 17 residues. CDR3 DNA: TGTGCCAGCAGCTTGGCCTTGGGCGCCCAGGGGACCTACGAGCAGTACTTC. Translating gives CASSLALGAQGTYEQYF.

The rearrangement uses TRBV21-1 and TRBJ1-5; the D call TRBD1 from the table was never checked on the DNA. TRBV21-1 represents a pseudogene. The CDR3 is 17 residues long. CDR3 DNA sequence: TGTGCCAGCAGCCTCGGCCCTTTGCGACATCGCAATCAGCCCCAGCATTTT. Protein sequence: CASSLGPLRHRNQPQHF.

The J gene is TRBJ1-3, the V gene TRBV6-5, with no clear D. Trimming stripped 0 bases from V and 0 bases from J, with 9 bases between. Germline CDR1 reads MNHEY; CDR2 reads SVGAGI. This CDR3 region has 16 residues. CDR3 DNA sequence: TGTGCCAGCAGTTACTCCTATCTCCCCTCTGGAAACACCATATATTTT. Residues: CASSYSYLPSGNTIYF.

This rearrangement joins TRBV19 to TRBJ1-5, with a weak D call TRBD1 (6 bases). V lost 8 bases and J lost 2, with 10 bases in between. Germline V gene data show CDR1 as LNHDA and CDR2 as SQIVND (reference sequence). The CDR3 is 13 amino acids. CDR3 sequence: CASDRNGNQPQHF. CDR3 coding DNA: TGTGCCAGTGACAGGAACGGCAATCAGCCCCAGCATTTT.